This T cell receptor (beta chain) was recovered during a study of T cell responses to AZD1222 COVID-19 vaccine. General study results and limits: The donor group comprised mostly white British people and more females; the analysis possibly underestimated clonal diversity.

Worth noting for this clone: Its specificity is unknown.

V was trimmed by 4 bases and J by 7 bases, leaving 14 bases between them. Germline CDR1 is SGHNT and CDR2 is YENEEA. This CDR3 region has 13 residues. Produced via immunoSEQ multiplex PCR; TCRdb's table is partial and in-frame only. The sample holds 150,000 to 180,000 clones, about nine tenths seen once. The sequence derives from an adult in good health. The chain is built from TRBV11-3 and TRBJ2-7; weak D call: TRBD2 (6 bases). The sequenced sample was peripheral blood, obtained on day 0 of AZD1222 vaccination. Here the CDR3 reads CASSSKAGLEQYF. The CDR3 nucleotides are TGTGCCAGCAGCTCTAAGGCGGGGTTGGAGCAGTACTTC.